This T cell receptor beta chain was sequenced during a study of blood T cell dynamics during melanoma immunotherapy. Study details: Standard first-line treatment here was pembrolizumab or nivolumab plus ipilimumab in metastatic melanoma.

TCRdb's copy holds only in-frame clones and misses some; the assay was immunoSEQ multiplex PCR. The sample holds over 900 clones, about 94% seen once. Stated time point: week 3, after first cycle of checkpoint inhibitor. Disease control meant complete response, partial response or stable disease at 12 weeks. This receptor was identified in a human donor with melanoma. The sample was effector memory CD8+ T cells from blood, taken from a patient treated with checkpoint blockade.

As DNA, the CDR3 is TGTGCCAGCCAGGGACTAGCGGTTAGCTCCTACAATGAGCAGTTCTTC. Protein: CASQGLAVSSYNEQFF. The chain joins TRBV28 to TRBJ2-1, with 11 bases matching TRBD2. The germline gives CDR1 MDHEN, CDR2 SYDVKM. With V trimmed by 8 bases and J by 0 bases, 6 bases remained unmatched. This CDR3 has 16 residues.